This TCR beta chain came from a study of blood T cell repertoires in COVID-19 (dated by TCRdb to the early 2020s). Describing the broader study: The collaborator samples originated in the United States, Italy and Spain and spanned the acute and convalescent phases of COVID-19. The material from the prospective study consisted of cDNA or gDNA derived from T cells, B-cell-depleted T cells, or PBMCs. Deeply sampled blood TCRbeta repertoires from subjects exposed to, actively infected with, or recovered from COVID-19 were included in the dataset. The repertoires were released in a freely available public database meant as a resource for research on the immune response to SARS-CoV-2. The samples were drawn from the first 160 participants of the ongoing ImmuneRACE study and from 1,254 subjects provided by 6 global collaborators. Sample metadata almost always included a de-identified subject ID, COVID-19 status, age in years and sex. Where available, HLA class I and class II types were taken from metadata supplied by the sample provider and were not determined by assay-based typing. Summary of the overall study and its limitations: How much clinical and demographic metadata was included differed by source and by participant, and the metadata was provided uncurated.

TCRbeta CDR3 regions were amplified from genomic DNA by means of the immunoSEQ Assay, a bias-controlled multiplex PCR. The authors' pipeline ran thus. The number of nucleated cells in each sample was estimated from the amplification of reference gene primers within the assay. Sequence reads were collapsed and filtered to measure the absolute abundance of every unique TCRbeta CDR3 rearrangement. For each sample, productive Simpson clonality was calculated by taking the square root of Simpson's diversity index across productive rearrangements. The table was pulled from immuneACCESS by TCRdb, which kept in-frame rearrangements only. Such tables lose some clones; where checked, under half of the loss comes from unresolved V genes, and the rest has no known cause. V and J calls and clone size are given by that table; D and trimming were obtained from the DNA. For this sample the table gives about 180,000 clones, of which roughly 88% were detected only once. The top ten hold under 9.5% of the sample.

About this clone itself: The antigen this receptor binds is unknown. Base qualities are not recorded, but no much larger clone differs from it by a single base.

In the prospective study, participants were roughly 18 to 100 years old, resided in about two dozen geographic areas of the United States, and were enrolled through a virtual design. In the prospective study, participants were assigned to cohorts based on the clinical history participants reported in a screening survey and a study questionnaire. Recovered participants in ImmuneRACE Cohort 3 were defined by two consecutive negative NP/OP PCR tests, clearance by a healthcare professional, or resolution of symptoms. In the prospective study, whole blood, serum and a nasopharyngeal or oropharyngeal swab were collected from each participant by mobile phlebotomists. Over an approximately 2-month period, participants in the prospective study had the option of providing additional blood draws and questionnaires. Before DNA extraction, prospective study blood samples were shipped either frozen or at room temperature.

The sequenced sample consisted of PBMCs or T cells enriched from blood (not recorded which). The TCR sequence derives from a woman in her 30s who had recovered from COVID-19.

The nucleotides read TGTGCCAGTAGCCCGGACAGGGAAGAGACCCAGTACTTC. Its coded protein is CASSPDREETQYF. The V and J segments used are TRBV19 and TRBJ2-5, with TRBD1 identical over 8 junction bases. Clipping removes 6 bases from V and 3 bases from J, with 3 as the unmatched junction base count. Looking up the germline V gene (reference sequence) yields CDR1 LNHDA and CDR2 SQIVND. The CDR3 contains 13 residues, cysteine and phenylalanine counted. This entry keeps only the CDR3 DNA: 39 bases, framed from base 1.